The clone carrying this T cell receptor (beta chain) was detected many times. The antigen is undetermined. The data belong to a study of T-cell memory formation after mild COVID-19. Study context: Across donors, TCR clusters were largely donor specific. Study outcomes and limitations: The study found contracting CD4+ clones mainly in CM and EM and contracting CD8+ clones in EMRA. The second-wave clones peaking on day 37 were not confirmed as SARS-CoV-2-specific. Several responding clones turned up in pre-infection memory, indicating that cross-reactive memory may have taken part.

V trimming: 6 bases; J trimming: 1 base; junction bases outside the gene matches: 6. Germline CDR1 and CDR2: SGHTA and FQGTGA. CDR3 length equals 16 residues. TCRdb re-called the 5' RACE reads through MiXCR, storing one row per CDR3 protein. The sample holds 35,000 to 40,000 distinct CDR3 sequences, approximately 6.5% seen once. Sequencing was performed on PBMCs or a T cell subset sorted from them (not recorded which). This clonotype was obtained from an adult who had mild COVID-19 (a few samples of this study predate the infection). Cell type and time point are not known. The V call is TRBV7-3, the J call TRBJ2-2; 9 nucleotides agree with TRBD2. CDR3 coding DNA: TGTGCCAGCAGACCCGGACTAGCGCGGAACACCGGGGAGCTGTTTTTT. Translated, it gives CASRPGLARNTGELFF.